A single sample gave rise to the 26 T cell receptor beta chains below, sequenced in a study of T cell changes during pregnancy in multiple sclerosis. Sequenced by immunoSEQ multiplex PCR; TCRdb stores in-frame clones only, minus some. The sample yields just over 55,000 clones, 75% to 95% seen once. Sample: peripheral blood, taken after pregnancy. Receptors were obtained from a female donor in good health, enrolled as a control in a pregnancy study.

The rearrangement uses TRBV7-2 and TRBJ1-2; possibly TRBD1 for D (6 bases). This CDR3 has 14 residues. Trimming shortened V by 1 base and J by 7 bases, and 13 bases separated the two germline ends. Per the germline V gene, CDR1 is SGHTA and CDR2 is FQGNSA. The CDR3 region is CASSLEPGEGGYTF. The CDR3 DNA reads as TGTGCCAGCAGCTTAGAACCAGGGGAGGGTGGCTACACCTTC.

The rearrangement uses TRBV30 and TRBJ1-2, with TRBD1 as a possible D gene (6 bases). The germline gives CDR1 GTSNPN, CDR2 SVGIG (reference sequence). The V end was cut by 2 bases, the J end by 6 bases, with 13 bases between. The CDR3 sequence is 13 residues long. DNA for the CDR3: TGTGCCTGGAGTTCTACAGGGAACGATGGCTACACCTTC. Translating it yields CAWSSTGNDGYTF. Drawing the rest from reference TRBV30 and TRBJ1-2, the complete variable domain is SQTIHQWPATLVQPVGSPLSLECTVEGTSNPNLYWYRQAAGRGLQLLFYSVGIGQISSEVPQNLSASRPQDRQFILSSKKLLLSDSGFYLCAWSSTGNDGYTFGSGTRLTVV.

This chain's CDR3 is CASAHLQGDLPGELFF. The CDR3 DNA reads TGTGCCAGCGCCCACTTACAGGGGGATCTTCCCGGGGAGCTGTTTTTT. The V call is TRBV14, the J call TRBJ2-2, with 8 bases matching TRBD1. This CDR3 region has 16 residues. Germline trimming cut 8 bases from V and 6 bases from J; bases unmatched to any gene: 14. Germline loops: CDR1 SGHDN, CDR2 FVKESK.

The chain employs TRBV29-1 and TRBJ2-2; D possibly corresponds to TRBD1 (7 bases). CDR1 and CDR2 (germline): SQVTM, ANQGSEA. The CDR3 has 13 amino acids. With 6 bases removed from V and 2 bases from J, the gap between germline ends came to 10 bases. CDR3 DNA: TGCAGCGTACAGGGGACTAACACCGGGGAGCTGTTTTTT. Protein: CSVQGTNTGELFF.

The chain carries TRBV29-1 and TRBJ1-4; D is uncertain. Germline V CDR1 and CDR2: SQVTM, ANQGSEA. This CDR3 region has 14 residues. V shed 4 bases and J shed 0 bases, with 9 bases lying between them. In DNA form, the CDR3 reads TGCAGCGTTGGGCGGCTTGCAACTAATGAAAAACTGTTTTTT. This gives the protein CSVGRLATNEKLFF.

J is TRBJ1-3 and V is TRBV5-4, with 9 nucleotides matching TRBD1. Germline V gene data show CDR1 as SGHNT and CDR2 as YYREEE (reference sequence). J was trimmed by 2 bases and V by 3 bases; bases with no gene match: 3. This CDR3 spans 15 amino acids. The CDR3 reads CASSWDREAGNTIYF. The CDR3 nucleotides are TGTGCCAGCAGCTGGGACAGGGAGGCTGGAAACACCATATATTTT.

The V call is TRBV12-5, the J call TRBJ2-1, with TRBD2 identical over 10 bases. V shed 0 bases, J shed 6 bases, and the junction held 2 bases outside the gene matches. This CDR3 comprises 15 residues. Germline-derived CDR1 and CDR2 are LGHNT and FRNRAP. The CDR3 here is CASGLVAGGVNEQFF. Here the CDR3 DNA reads TGTGCTAGTGGTTTGGTAGCGGGAGGGGTCAATGAGCAGTTCTTC.

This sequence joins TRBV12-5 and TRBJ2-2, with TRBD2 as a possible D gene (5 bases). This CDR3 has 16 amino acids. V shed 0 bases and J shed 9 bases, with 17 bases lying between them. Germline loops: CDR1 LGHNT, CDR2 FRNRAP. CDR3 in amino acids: CASGLVRGQINRELFF. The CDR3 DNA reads TGTGCTAGTGGTTTGGTACGAGGGCAGATAAACCGGGAGCTGTTTTTT. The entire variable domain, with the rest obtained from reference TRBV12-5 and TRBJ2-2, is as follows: DARVTQTPRHKVTEMGQEVTMRCQPILGHNTVFWYRQTMMQGLELLAYFRNRAPLDDSGMPKDRFSAEMPDATLATLKIQPSEPRDSAVYFCASGLVRGQINRELFFGEGSRLTVL.

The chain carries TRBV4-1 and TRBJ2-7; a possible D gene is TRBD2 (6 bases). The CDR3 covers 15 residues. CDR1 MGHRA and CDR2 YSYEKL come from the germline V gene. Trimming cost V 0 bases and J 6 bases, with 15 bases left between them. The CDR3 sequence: CASSQEKRERSEQYF. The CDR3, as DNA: TGCGCCAGCAGCCAAGAAAAACGGGAGAGGAGCGAGCAGTACTTC.

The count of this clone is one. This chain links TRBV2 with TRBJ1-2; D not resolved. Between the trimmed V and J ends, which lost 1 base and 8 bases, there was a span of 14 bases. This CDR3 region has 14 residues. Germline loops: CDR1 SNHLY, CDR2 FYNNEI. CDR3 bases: TGTGCCAGCAGTGAAGGTGGGGTAGGGAGGGGCTACACCTTC. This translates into CASSEGGVGRGYTF. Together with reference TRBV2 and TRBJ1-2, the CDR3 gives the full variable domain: EPEVTQTPSHQVTQMGQEVILRCVPISNHLYFYWYRQILGQKVEFLVSFYNNEISEKSEIFDDQFSVERPDGSNFTLKIRSTKLEDSAMYFCASSEGGVGRGYTFGSGTRLTVV.

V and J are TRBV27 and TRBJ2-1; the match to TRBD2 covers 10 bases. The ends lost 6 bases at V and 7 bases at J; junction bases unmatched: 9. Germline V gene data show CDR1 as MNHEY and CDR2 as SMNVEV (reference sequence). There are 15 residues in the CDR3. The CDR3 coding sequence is TGTGCCAGCAGCTTACTAGCGGGAAGTACTAATGAGCAGTTCTTC. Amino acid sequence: CASSLLAGSTNEQFF.

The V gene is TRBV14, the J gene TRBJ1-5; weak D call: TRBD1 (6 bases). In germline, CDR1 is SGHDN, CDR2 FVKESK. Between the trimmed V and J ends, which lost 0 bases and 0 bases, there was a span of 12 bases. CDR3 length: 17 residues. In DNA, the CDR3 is TGTGCCAGCAGCCAAGAGAGGGGGGACTATAGCAATCAGCCCCAGCATTTT. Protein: CASSQERGDYSNQPQHF.

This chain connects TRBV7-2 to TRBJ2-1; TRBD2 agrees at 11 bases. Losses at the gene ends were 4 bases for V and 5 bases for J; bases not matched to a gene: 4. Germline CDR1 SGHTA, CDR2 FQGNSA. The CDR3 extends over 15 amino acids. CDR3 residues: CASSYTSGGNNEQFF. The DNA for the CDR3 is TGTGCCAGCAGCTACACTAGCGGGGGCAACAATGAGCAGTTCTTC.

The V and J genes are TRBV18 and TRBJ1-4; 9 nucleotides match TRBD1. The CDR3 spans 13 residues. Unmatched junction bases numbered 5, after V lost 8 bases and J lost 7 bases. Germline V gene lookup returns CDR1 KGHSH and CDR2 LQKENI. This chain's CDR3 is CASGRGQGEKLFF. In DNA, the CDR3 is TGTGCCAGCGGCCGGGGACAGGGTGAAAAACTGTTTTTT.

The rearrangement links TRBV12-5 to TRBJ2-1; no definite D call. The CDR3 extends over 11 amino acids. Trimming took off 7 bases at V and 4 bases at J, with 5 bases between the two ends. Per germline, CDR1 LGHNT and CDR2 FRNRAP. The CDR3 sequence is CASAIYNEQFF. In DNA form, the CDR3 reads TGTGCTAGTGCCATTTACAATGAGCAGTTCTTC.

The CDR3 nucleotides are TGTGCCAGCAGCTTTGCCGGGGAAAAACTGTTTTTT. It specifies CASSFAGEKLFF. J is TRBJ1-4 and V is TRBV11-2; no clear D gene. This CDR3 contains 12 residues. The germline gives CDR1 SGHAT, CDR2 FQNNGV. Trimming cost V 3 bases and J 8 bases, with 7 bases left between them.

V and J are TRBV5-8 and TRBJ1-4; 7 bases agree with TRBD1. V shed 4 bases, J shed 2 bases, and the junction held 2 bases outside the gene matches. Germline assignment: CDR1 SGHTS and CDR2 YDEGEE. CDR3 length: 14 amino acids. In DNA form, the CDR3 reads TGTGCCAGCAGCAGGGGACAGACTAATGAAAAACTGTTTTTT. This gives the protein CASSRGQTNEKLFF.

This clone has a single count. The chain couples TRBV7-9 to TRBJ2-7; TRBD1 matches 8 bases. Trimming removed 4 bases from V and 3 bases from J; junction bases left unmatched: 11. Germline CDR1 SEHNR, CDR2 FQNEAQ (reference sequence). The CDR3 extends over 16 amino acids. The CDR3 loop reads CASSSPFGTGFYEQYF. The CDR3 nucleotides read TGTGCCAGCAGCTCACCTTTTGGGACAGGCTTCTACGAGCAGTACTTC.

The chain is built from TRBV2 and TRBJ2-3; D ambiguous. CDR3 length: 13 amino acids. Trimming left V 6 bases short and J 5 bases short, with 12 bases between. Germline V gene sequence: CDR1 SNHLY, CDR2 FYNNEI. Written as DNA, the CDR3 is TGTGCCAGCAGGGCGACTGTCGGAGATACGCAGTATTTT. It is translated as CASRATVGDTQYF. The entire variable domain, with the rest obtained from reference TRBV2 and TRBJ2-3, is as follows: EPEVTQTPSHQVTQMGQEVILRCVPISNHLYFYWYRQILGQKVEFLVSFYNNEISEKSEIFDDQFSVERPDGSNFTLKIRSTKLEDSAMYFCASRATVGDTQYFGPGTRLTVL.

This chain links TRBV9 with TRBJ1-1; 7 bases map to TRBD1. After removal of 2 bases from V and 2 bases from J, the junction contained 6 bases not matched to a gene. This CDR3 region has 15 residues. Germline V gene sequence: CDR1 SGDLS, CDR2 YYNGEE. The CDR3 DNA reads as TGTGCCAGCAGCGTCTCAGGGGGAGCTAACACTGAAGCTTTCTTT. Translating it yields CASSVSGGANTEAFF. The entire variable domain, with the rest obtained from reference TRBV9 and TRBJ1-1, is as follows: DSGVTQTPKHLITATGQRVTLRCSPRSGDLSVYWYQQSLDQGLQFLIQYYNGEERAKGNILERFSAQQFPDLHSELNLSSLELGDSALYFCASSVSGGANTEAFFGQGTRLTVV.

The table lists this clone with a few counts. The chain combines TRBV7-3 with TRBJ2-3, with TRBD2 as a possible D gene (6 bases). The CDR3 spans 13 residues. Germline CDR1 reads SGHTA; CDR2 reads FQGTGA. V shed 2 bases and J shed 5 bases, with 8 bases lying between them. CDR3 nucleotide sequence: TGTGCCAGCAGCTTACAGGAGGGAGATACGCAGTATTTT. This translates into CASSLQEGDTQYF.

The CDR3 region is CASSPTPADTQYF. The CDR3 DNA sequence: TGTGCCAGCTCACCCACCCCGGCAGATACGCAGTATTTT. This chain uses TRBV18 with TRBJ2-3; no firm D call. Trimming removed 3 bases from V and 4 bases from J, with 8 bases in between. Germline CDR1 reads KGHSH; CDR2 reads LQKENI. The CDR3 is 13 residues long.

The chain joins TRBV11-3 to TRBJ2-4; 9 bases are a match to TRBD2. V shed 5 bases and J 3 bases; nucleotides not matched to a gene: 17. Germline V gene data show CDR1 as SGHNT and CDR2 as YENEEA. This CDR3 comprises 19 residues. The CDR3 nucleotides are TGTGCCAGCAGCCCCGGGGGGCTAGCGGGACTTTGGGACAAAAACATTCAGTACTTC. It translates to CASSPGGLAGLWDKNIQYF.

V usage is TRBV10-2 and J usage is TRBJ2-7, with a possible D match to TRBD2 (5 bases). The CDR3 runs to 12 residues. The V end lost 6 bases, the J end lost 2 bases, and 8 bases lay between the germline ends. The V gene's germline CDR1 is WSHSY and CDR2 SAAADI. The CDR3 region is CASRTITYEQYF. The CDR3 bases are TGCGCCAGCAGGACTATAACCTACGAGCAGTACTTC.

In DNA form, the CDR3 reads TGTGCCAGCAGTTCGACAGGCTACGAGCAGTACTTC. Its translation: CASSSTGYEQYF. The chain has TRBV6-1 and TRBJ2-7, with D possibly matching TRBD1 (6 bases). This CDR3 contains 12 residues. V gave up 5 bases and J gave up 3 bases, with 8 bases separating them. In germline, CDR1 is MNHNS, CDR2 SASEGT.

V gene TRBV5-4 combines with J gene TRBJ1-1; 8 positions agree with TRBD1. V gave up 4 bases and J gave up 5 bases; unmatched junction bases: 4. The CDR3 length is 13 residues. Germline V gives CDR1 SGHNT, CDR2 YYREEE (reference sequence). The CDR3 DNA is TGTGCCAGCAGCCCAGGGGGCGCGACTGAAGCTTTCTTT. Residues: CASSPGGATEAFF. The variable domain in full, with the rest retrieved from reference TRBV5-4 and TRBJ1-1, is ETGVTQSPTHLIKTRGQQVTLRCSSQSGHNTVSWYQQALGQGPQFIFQYYREEENGRGNFPPRFSGLQFPNYSSELNVNALELDDSALYLCASSPGGATEAFFGQGTRLTVV.